This section outlines one T cell receptor beta chain sequence together with its context. Its target antigen remains unknown. No base qualities exist here, and no much larger clone lies one base off it. The source of the sample is a study of T cell responses to AZD1222 COVID-19 vaccine (dated by TCRdb to 2020 to 2023). Regarding the study in general: TCR sequencing was performed for about 250 trial participants, of whom around 200 were given two doses of AZD1222 and some 26 were given two doses of MenACWY control vaccine. Trial participants were enrolled by age into 18-55, 56-69 and 70-plus year subgroups, with roughly 160, 29 and 62 TCR-sequenced participants respectively.

Trimming costs V 1 base and J 3 bases, and their ends lie 13 bases apart. CDR1 is given as SGHRS and CDR2 as YFSETQ, both from the germline V gene. The CDR3 spans 15 residues, from the cysteine through the phenylalanine. CDR3 DNA is the only sequence kept; it has 45 bases, read in frame from the first base. What this sample's time point label stands for: baseline before first vaccination. The treatment or condition label, read with the paper, signifies: meningococcal conjugate vaccine given as trial control. The vaccinee samples were drawn from two UK trials, COV001 and COV002, one of which was a single-blind randomized controlled phase 2/3 trial testing AZD1222 (ChAdOx1 nCoV-19) in healthy adults. For TCRbeta chain sequencing, PBMC samples were collected from trial participants at day 0 and at day 28 after the second dose. The CDR3 regions of human TCRbeta chains were analyzed by immunosequencing. The study's own analysis went as follows. TCRs in the repertoires were matched against a reference library of SARS-CoV-2-specific TCRs that had been generated with the MIRA antigen-specificity platform. Breadth was defined as the fraction of unique TCRs that were SARS-CoV-2-associated, and depth was defined as the fraction of total T cells that were SARS-CoV-2-associated. Using the MIRA data, each spike-specific TCR was assigned both to the spike region to which the TCR was reactive and to a CD4 or CD8 class. Log10-transformed breadth and depth values were compared by one-way ANOVA with Sidak's multiple comparisons tests. What TCRdb holds here is the immuneACCESS table cut down to in-frame rearrangements. Part of the clones is not present; checked against another copy, under half of the missing clones reflect an unresolved V gene, and the others are unexplained. V and J calls and clone size are those listed in that table; D and trimming were worked out from the DNA. The sample records 80,000 or so clones, 75% to 95% of which are singletons. 3.5% to 5.5% of the sample is taken by the ten largest.

The investigation overall reported the following: Conclusions about previously exposed vaccinees are limited, since just five or six AZD1222 recipients were seropositive for SARS-CoV-2 at baseline. The 56-69-year group was small, and its depth increase did not reach significance, likely because of low power. Because no day 14 peak-response samples were available, repertoires were characterized only after the peak T cell response. Reportedly, almost half of the unique spike-specific TCRs recognized epitopes lying outside the regions that are mutated in the B.1.351 and B.1.1.7 variants. The vaccine-associated CD4 TCRs covered the entire spike protein, and the dominant responses fell in regions 160-218 and 743-854. Spike-specific TCR breadth and depth rose significantly after two AZD1222 doses compared with day 0 and with MenACWY recipients. Participants were mostly white British, with more females than males. The authors suggested clonal diversity may have been underestimated.

Recombination connected TRBV5-1 to TRBJ1-1; no D gene can be assigned with confidence. The TCR comes from an adult in good health. Sample: peripheral blood, taken on day 0 of MenACWY control vaccination. The DNA is TGCGCCAGCAGCTTGCAACCGGGGAGGGACACTGAAGCTTTCTTT. It translates as CASSLQPGRDTEAFF.